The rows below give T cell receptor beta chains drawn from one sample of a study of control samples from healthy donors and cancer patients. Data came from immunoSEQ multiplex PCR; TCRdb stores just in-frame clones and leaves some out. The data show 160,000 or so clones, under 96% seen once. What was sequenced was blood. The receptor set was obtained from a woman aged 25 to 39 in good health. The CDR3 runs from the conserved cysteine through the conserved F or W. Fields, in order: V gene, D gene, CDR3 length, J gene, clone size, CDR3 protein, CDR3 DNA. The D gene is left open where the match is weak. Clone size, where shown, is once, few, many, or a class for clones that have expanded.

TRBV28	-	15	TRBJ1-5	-	CASSLDIYSNQPQHF	TGTGCCAGCAGTTTAGACATCTATAGCAATCAGCCCCAGCATTTT
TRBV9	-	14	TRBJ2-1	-	CASSAQTDFNEQFF	TGTGCCAGCAGCGCCCAGACAGATTTCAATGAGCAGTTCTTC
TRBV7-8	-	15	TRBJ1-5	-	CASSPLGGSNQPQHF	TGTGCCAGCAGCCCACTAGGGGGGAGCAATCAGCCCCAGCATTTT
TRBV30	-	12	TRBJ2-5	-	CAWSTLQETQYF	TGTGCCTGGTCTACGCTCCAAGAGACCCAGTACTTC
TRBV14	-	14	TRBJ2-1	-	CASSRNRGYNEQFF	TGTGCCAGCAGCCGGAATAGGGGCTACAATGAGCAGTTCTTC
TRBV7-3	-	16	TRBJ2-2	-	CASSLEVTSGTGELFF	TGTGCCAGCAGCTTAGAGGTGACTAGTGGAACCGGGGAGCTGTTTTTT
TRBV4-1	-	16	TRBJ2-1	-	CASSHISRYPYNEQFF	TGCGCCAGCAGCCACATTAGCAGGTACCCCTACAATGAGCAGTTCTTC
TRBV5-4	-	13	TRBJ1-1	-	CASSLGLWGGAFF	TGTGCCAGCAGCTTGGGGCTTTGGGGGGGAGCTTTCTTT
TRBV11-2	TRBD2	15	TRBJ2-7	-	CASSLGAGDPYEQYF	TGTGCCAGCAGCTTAGGAGCGGGGGACCCCTACGAGCAGTACTTC
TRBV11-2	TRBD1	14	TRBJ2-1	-	CASSYRGSYNEQFF	TGTGCCAGCAGCTACAGGGGTTCCTACAATGAGCAGTTCTTC
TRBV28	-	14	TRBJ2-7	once	CASSFPGAAYEQYF	TGTGCCAGCAGTTTCCCCGGCGCGGCCTACGAGCAGTACTTC
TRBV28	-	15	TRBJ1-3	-	CASSFGGDSGNTIYF	TGTGCCAGCAGTTTTGGAGGAGACTCTGGAAACACCATATATTTT
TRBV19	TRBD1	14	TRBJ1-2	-	CASSIRGRDYGYTF	TGTGCCAGTAGTATTAGGGGGCGGGACTATGGCTACACCTTC
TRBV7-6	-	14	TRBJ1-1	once	CASSLAAEDTEAFF	TGTGCCAGCAGCTTAGCAGCTGAGGACACTGAAGCTTTCTTT
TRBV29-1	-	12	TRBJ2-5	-	CSVRGQGETQYF	TGCAGCGTCCGGGGGCAGGGGGAGACCCAGTACTTC